Sequencing of this T cell receptor beta chain was carried out in a study of cytomegalovirus exposure and HLA in healthy donors. PCR used 60 Vbeta primers and 13 Jbeta primers. This table comes from immunoSEQ multiplex PCR, and its TCRdb copy is limited to in-frame clones, with some not included. This sample has over 100,000 clones; about 60% occur once, and the top ten carry roughly 2%. Germline lookup yields CDR1 SGDLS and CDR2 YYNGEE. The V gene lost 3 bases and the J gene lost 4 bases, with 13 bases spanning the gap. The CDR3 contains 14 residues. The clonotype comes from a woman aged 25 to 45 in good health and CMV-seronegative. The source material was PBMCs. This chain joins TRBV9 and TRBJ1-1; weak D call: TRBD1 (6 bases). The CDR3 loop reads CASSASGQRTEAFF. The CDR3 DNA sequence: TGTGCCAGCAGCGCCAGTGGACAGCGCACTGAAGCTTTCTTT.